The 23 T cell receptor beta chains reported below all come from one sample, sequenced in a study of human T cells and chemical hapten exposure. The sample's time point: pre-sensitization, week 0. Described treatment: therapeutic diphenylcyclopropenone sensitization with weekly scalp DPC. TCRdb reprocessed the RACE reads via MiXCR and lists one record per CDR3 protein. The sample carries approximately 77,000 distinct CDR3 sequences, approximately 14% recorded once. The sequenced sample was whole blood, obtained in connection with sensitization to the hapten diphenylcyclopropenone (DPC). These receptors all come from a woman aged 50 to 65 with alopecia areata. Some clones in this sample may be carry-over from other donors' samples.

The chain employs TRBV5-1 and TRBJ2-3; D is undetermined. Trimming took off 2 bases at V and 2 bases at J, with 6 bases between the two ends. The germline CDR1 and CDR2 sequences are SGHRS and YFSETQ. The CDR3 contains 13 residues. CDR3 sequence: CASSFFSTDTQYF. For the CDR3, the DNA is TGCGCCAGCAGCTTCTTCTCCACAGATACGCAGTATTTT.

This clonotype was detected many times. The V gene is TRBV7-9, the J gene TRBJ2-1, with 7 bases lining up with TRBD2. Germline CDR1 and CDR2: SEHNR and FQNEAQ (reference sequence). The CDR3 loop spans 14 amino acids. V was clipped by 7 bases and J by 0 bases; unmatched bases: 3. CDR3 region: CASTERDSYNEQFF. The DNA for the CDR3 is TGTGCCAGCACCGAGCGGGACTCCTACAATGAGCAGTTCTTC.

In its sample, this clonotype was seen a few times. V is TRBV29-1 and J is TRBJ2-1; D is uncertain. Trimming stripped 7 bases from V and 7 bases from J, with 17 bases between. In germline, CDR1 is SQVTM, CDR2 ANQGSEA. The CDR3 runs 13 residues. CDR3 sequence reads: CSGSVGYRNEQFF. The CDR3 coding sequence is TGCAGCGGAAGTGTTGGGTATAGGAATGAGCAGTTCTTC.

This clonotype was seen a few times. The rearrangement links TRBV7-2 to TRBJ2-7; D gene uncertain. The CDR3 runs 15 residues. The V end lost 0 bases, the J end lost 2 bases, and 11 bases lay between the germline ends. Per the germline V gene, CDR1 is SGHTA and CDR2 is FQGNSA. The CDR3 loop reads CASSLAAYGTYEQYF. The CDR3 DNA reads TGTGCCAGCAGCTTAGCGGCATACGGTACCTACGAGCAGTACTTC.

This clonotype has only a few counts. The rearrangement links TRBV12-3 or TRBV12-4 to TRBJ2-2; D unresolved. V was shortened by 6 bases and J by 6 bases, with 8 bases between the two germline ends. This CDR3 spans 12 amino acids. The CDR3 bases are TGTGCCAGCAGAAACTCCGCCGGGGAGCTGTTTTTT. Protein sequence: CASRNSAGELFF.

Judged by abundance, this clonotype is medium-sized. The V gene is TRBV24-1, the J gene TRBJ1-2; maybe TRBD1 (5 bases). Germline V lookup: CDR1 KGHDR, CDR2 SFDVKD. This CDR3 has 18 amino acids. V shed 1 base and J shed 0 bases, with 17 bases lying between them. The CDR3 loop is CATSDFLAGDGSNYGYTF. The CDR3 bases are TGTGCCACCAGTGATTTTCTGGCCGGGGACGGTTCTAACTATGGCTACACCTTC.

This clonotype occurred a few times. CDR3 coding DNA: TGTGCCAGCTCCTTCTTTCCGGGACTAGCGTACACCGGGGAGCTGTTTTTT. Its translation: CASSFFPGLAYTGELFF. The J gene is TRBJ2-2, the V gene TRBV6-2 or TRBV6-3; 10 bases are shared with TRBD2. The CDR3 has 17 residues. J lost 3 bases, V lost 8 bases, and 12 bases had no gene match. Germline V gene lookup returns CDR1 MNHEY and CDR2 SVGEGT.

This clonotype showed up just a few times. The V call is TRBV11-2, the J call TRBJ2-3; 13 bases are shared with TRBD2. The CDR3 length is 20 residues. With V trimmed by 3 bases and J by 2 bases, 14 bases remained unmatched. CDR1 and CDR2 from the germline V gene are SGHAT and FQNNGV. CDR3 DNA: TGTGCCAGCAGCTTGGGAGGGACTAGCGGGATGGCCGGTTCCACAGATACGCAGTATTTT. This translates into CASSLGGTSGMAGSTDTQYF.

The chain joins TRBV6-6 to TRBJ1-1; tentative D call: TRBD1 (6 bases). The CDR3 sequence is 15 residues long. The V gene lost 6 bases and the J gene lost 1 base, with 15 bases spanning the gap. Germline-derived CDR1 and CDR2 are MNHNY and SVGAGI (reference sequence). The CDR3 bases are TGTGCCAGCAGCGGAACAGGGTCTTCGAACACTGAAGCTTTCTTT. This encodes CASSGTGSSNTEAFF.

This clonotype was found many times. V and J are TRBV20-1 and TRBJ1-1, with 11 bases matching TRBD1. Germline values: CDR1 DFQATT, CDR2 SNEGSKA (reference sequence). J was trimmed by 1 base and V by 0 bases; bases with no gene match: 7. This CDR3 is built from 17 residues. The CDR3 loop reads CSARDLIGQGANTEAFF. The CDR3 DNA sequence: TGCAGTGCTAGAGATTTAATTGGACAGGGGGCGAACACTGAAGCTTTCTTT.

This clonotype was observed a handful of times. CDR3 in amino acids: CASSLLGYEQFF. DNA of the CDR3: TGTGCCAGCAGCCTTCTAGGGTATGAGCAGTTCTTC. The rearrangement uses TRBV6-2 or TRBV6-3 and TRBJ2-1; D is unresolved. The V end lost 6 bases, the J end lost 8 bases, and 11 bases lay between the germline ends. Germline CDR1 reads MNHEY; CDR2 reads SVGEGT. This CDR3 spans 12 amino acids.

The V and J genes are TRBV12-5 and TRBJ1-2; D is perhaps TRBD1 (6 bases). V lost 1 base and J lost 6, with 15 bases in between. The CDR3 has 15 amino acids. CDR1 and CDR2 (germline): LGHNT, FRNRAP. CDR3 sequence (DNA): TGTGCTAGTGGTTTGGATATCCGGGCAGGGGATGGCTACACCTTC. Protein: CASGLDIRAGDGYTF.

This clonotype was counted between two and nine times. The gene calls are TRBV20-1 and TRBJ1-6, with TRBD1 matching 7 bases. CDR1 DFQATT and CDR2 SNEGSKA come from the germline V gene (reference sequence). CDR3 length: 13 residues. Trimming took 5 bases from V and 12 from J; bases not matched to a gene: 10. The CDR3 loop reads CSASDRPMQPLHF. CDR3 sequence (DNA): TGCAGTGCTTCGGACAGGCCTATGCAACCCCTCCACTTT.

The rearrangement joins TRBV5-8 to TRBJ1-6; D is perhaps TRBD1 (6 bases). Trimming pared 6 bases from V and 8 bases from J, leaving 15 bases between. The germline CDR1 and CDR2 sequences are SGHTS and YDEGEE. The CDR3 consists of 14 residues. The DNA for the CDR3 is TGTGCCAGCAACAACAGGGTGACGGATTCACCCCTCCACTTT. Encoded protein: CASNNRVTDSPLHF.

CDR3 in amino acids: CSARGGTSFYEQFF. The CDR3 DNA reads TGCAGTGCTAGAGGGGGGACTAGCTTCTATGAGCAGTTCTTC. V gene TRBV20-1 combines with J gene TRBJ2-1, with 9 bases identical to TRBD2. The V and J ends lost 1 base and 8 bases, in that order; junction bases with no gene match: 6. In germline, CDR1 is DFQATT, CDR2 SNEGSKA (reference sequence). CDR3 length: 14 amino acids.

The rearrangement uses TRBV28 and TRBJ2-1; D ambiguous. CDR1 MDHEN and CDR2 SYDVKM come from the germline V gene. CDR3 length: 16 residues. The ends were cut back, 1 base at V and 2 bases at J, with 12 bases in the middle. The CDR3 DNA is TGTGCCAGCAGTTTATATATGCGGCGCCCCTACAATGAGCAGTTCTTC. It translates to CASSLYMRRPYNEQFF.

This rearrangement joins TRBV11-2 to TRBJ2-5; the match to TRBD1 covers 8 bases. Trimming took 4 bases from V and 5 from J; bases not matched to a gene: 3. The CDR3 is 13 amino acids. Germline V lookup: CDR1 SGHAT, CDR2 FQNNGV. The CDR3 protein is CASSSGQAETQYF. The CDR3 DNA reads TGTGCCAGCAGCTCGGGACAGGCGGAGACCCAGTACTTC.

This clonotype was counted between two and nine times. The rearrangement links TRBV6-1 to TRBJ1-6; D gene unclear. The CDR3 extends over 12 amino acids. CDR1 is MNHNS and CDR2 is SASEGT in the germline V gene. The V end lost 7 bases, the J end lost 13 bases, and 14 bases lay between the germline ends. The CDR3 DNA is TGTGCCAGCAACCACGGGCAGAGGCCCCTCCACTTT. The encoded protein is CASNHGQRPLHF.

This clonotype has only a few counts. The CDR3 nucleotides are TGTGCCAGCAGCGTAGGGGGTTACACTGAAGCTTTCTTT. Protein: CASSVGGYTEAFF. This chain joins TRBV9 and TRBJ1-1; no definite D call. CDR1 and CDR2 (germline): SGDLS, YYNGEE. Trimming removed 0 bases at V and 3 bases at J, with 6 bases between. The CDR3 contains 13 residues.

This clonotype occurred a few times. The chain has TRBV13 and TRBJ2-7, with D perhaps TRBD2 (6 bases). Germline loops: CDR1 PRHDT, CDR2 FYEKMQ (reference sequence). This CDR3 comprises 16 residues. Trimming stripped 1 base from V and 5 bases from J, with 18 bases between. The CDR3 DNA reads as TGTGCCAGCAGCTTAGAGCGTGGAGGGCCTCTGAACGAGCAGTACTTC. As protein: CASSLERGGPLNEQYF.

This clonotype was detected only a few times. The V gene is TRBV18, the J gene TRBJ2-7; TRBD2 matches at 8 bases. Germline V gene lookup returns CDR1 KGHSH and CDR2 LQKENI. The CDR3 is 15 amino acids. The ends lost 3 bases at V and 3 bases at J; junction bases unmatched: 7. The CDR3 DNA sequence: TGTGCCAGCTCACCCGACCTCAGCGGGAGCTACGAGCAGTACTTC. Translated, it gives CASSPDLSGSYEQYF.

V is TRBV3-1 and J is TRBJ1-1; D gene uncertain. This CDR3 has 11 amino acids. Between the trimmed V and J ends, which lost 1 base and 12 bases, there was a span of 9 bases. The germline CDR1 and CDR2 sequences are LGHDT and YNNKEL (reference sequence). The CDR3 reads CASSQGTLSFF. In nucleotides, the CDR3 is TGTGCCAGCAGCCAAGGGACTTTGTCTTTCTTT.

This clonotype was found a few times. V usage is TRBV18 and J usage is TRBJ2-7; TRBD1 matches at 8 bases. V was pared by 4 bases and J by 0 bases, with 2 bases of the junction left unmatched. CDR3 size: 14 residues. Germline CDR1 reads KGHSH; CDR2 reads LQKENI. The CDR3 DNA follows: TGTGCCAGCTCACTGGGACAGGACTCCTACGAGCAGTACTTC. As protein: CASSLGQDSYEQYF.